This T cell receptor beta chain was identified in a study of blood T cell repertoires in COVID-19. Measured with immunoSEQ multiplex PCR; TCRdb has only the in-frame clones, and not every one. The sample records about 170,000 clones, about nine tenths being singletons. This TCR came from a man between 18 and 35 years old with COVID-19, enrolled during active disease. The sequenced sample was peripheral blood.

This chain's CDR3 is CASSSGHIYEQYF. As DNA, the CDR3 is TGTGCCAGCAGCTCCGGACACATCTACGAGCAGTACTTC. The chain is built from TRBV7-9 and TRBJ2-7; a possible D gene is TRBD1 (5 bases). The length of the CDR3 is 13 residues. CDR1 is SEHNR and CDR2 is FQNEAQ in the germline V gene (reference sequence). Trimming removed 4 bases at V and 3 bases at J, with 10 bases between.